This T cell receptor beta chain was captured in a study of blood T cell repertoires in COVID-19. For the study at large: COVID-19 samples, acute and convalescent, were from the United States, Italy and Spain. T cells, B-cell-depleted T cells, or PBMCs provided the cDNA or gDNA that served as material.

Original processing notes: Amplification of reference gene primers provided the estimated nucleated cell counts. Clones were read by immunoSEQ multiplex PCR, and TCRdb kept only the in-frame ones, dropping some. V and J calls plus clone size are reproduced from that table; the DNA served to infer D and trimming. The sample lists some 120,000 clones; roughly nine tenths were seen once. CDR1 and CDR2 (germline): MNHEY, SVGEGT. Between the trimmed V and J ends, which lost 2 bases and 2 bases, there was a span of 15 bases. The CDR3 covers 17 residues. The clonotype comes from a man in his fifties with active COVID-19. The sequencing sample was made of peripheral blood. The chain joins TRBV6-2 or TRBV6-3 to TRBJ2-2; possibly TRBD2 for D (5 bases). The CDR3 bases are TGTGCCAGCAGTTACGGGGAGACGGGTATTAACACCGGGGAGCTGTTTTTT. Translating gives CASSYGETGINTGELFF.